This TCR beta chain appears in the sequencing data of a study of cytomegalovirus exposure and HLA in healthy donors. Overall study results and limits: High specificity and sensitivity for cytomegalovirus status were reported for the classifier.

As regards this clone: As yet, its antigen is unknown.

V was pared by 4 bases and J by 0 bases, with 3 bases of the junction left unmatched. Germline loops: CDR1 SGHRS, CDR2 YFSETQ. The CDR3 is made up of 14 amino acids. Primers for the PCR totalled 60 Vbeta and 13 Jbeta. Clones were read by immunoSEQ multiplex PCR, and TCRdb kept only the in-frame ones, dropping some. This table holds about 160,000 clones, about 82% found once. The V call is TRBV5-1, the J call TRBJ1-1; 7 positions agree with TRBD1. Sequencing used PBMCs. This clonotype was sampled from a woman aged 25 to 45 in good health and CMV-seropositive. CDR3 sequence: CASSPGTVNTEAFF. In nucleotides, the CDR3 is TGCGCCAGCAGCCCCGGGACAGTGAACACTGAAGCTTTCTTT.